The 29 T cell receptor beta chains given below trace back to one sample, sequenced in a study of blood T cell repertoires in COVID-19 (dated by TCRdb to between 2020 and 2021). The library was made by the immunoSEQ multiplex PCR assay. Imported from immuneACCESS, the table was reduced by TCRdb to in-frame sequences with V and J called. These copies leave out some clones; in studies compared against another copy, an unresolved V gene accounts for under half, and the cause of the remainder is not known. The sample table shows around 95,000 clones, and about 90% are seen once. The top ten clones comprise about 6.9% of the sample. The specimen sequenced was peripheral blood. These receptor sequences come from a man younger than 45 in a cohort sampled during active COVID-19.

The V and J genes are TRBV5-5 and TRBJ2-1; 7 positions match TRBD1. CDR3 length: 12 residues. The V segment lost 3 bases and the J segment 9 bases; nucleotides outside the gene matches: 3. Germline CDR1 is SGHKS and CDR2 is YYEKEE (reference sequence). CDR3 region: CASSSTGVEQFF. The CDR3 DNA reads as TGTGCCAGCAGCTCCACAGGGGTTGAGCAGTTCTTC.

The chain couples TRBV18 to TRBJ2-1; 8 positions match TRBD2. CDR1 is KGHSH and CDR2 is LQKENI in the germline V gene. This CDR3 has 15 amino acids. V trimming: 1 base; J trimming: 5 bases; junction bases outside the gene matches: 4. CDR3 bases: TGTGCCAGCTCACCACTAGCGGGGTCCAACAATGAGCAGTTCTTC. This codes for CASSPLAGSNNEQFF.

The genes are TRBV30 and TRBJ1-3; D not certain. The ends were cut back, 5 bases at V and 4 bases at J, with 6 bases in the middle. The CDR3 is 11 amino acids. The V gene's germline CDR1 is GTSNPN and CDR2 SVGIG (reference sequence). In nucleotides, the CDR3 is TGTGCCTGGGGCAGGGGAAACACCATATATTTT. This codes for CAWGRGNTIYF.

CDR3 region: CASSDGHARETQYF. CDR3 bases: TGTGCCAGCAGTGACGGACACGCTAGAGAGACCCAGTACTTC. The genes are TRBV6-1 and TRBJ2-5, with a tentative D call TRBD1 (5 bases). This CDR3 comprises 14 residues. Germline CDR1 reads MNHNS; CDR2 reads SASEGT. Between the trimmed V and J ends, which lost 3 bases and 4 bases, there was a span of 12 bases.

This clone appeared a single time. The chain uses TRBV5-1 and TRBJ2-2; D is ambiguous. Germline CDR1 is SGHRS and CDR2 is YFSETQ. The CDR3 length is 13 residues. V lost 6 bases and J lost 1, with 7 bases in between. This chain's CDR3 is CASTVGNTGELFF. Here the CDR3 DNA reads TGCGCCAGCACGGTCGGGAACACCGGGGAGCTGTTTTTT.

The chain joins TRBV7-3 to TRBJ2-7; D might be TRBD2 (6 bases). The V end lost 1 base, the J end lost 2 bases, and 12 bases lay between the germline ends. CDR1 is SGHTA, CDR2 FQGTGA, per germline. The CDR3 is 15 residues long. The CDR3 sequence is CASSLRGGGTYEQYF. The DNA for the CDR3 is TGTGCCAGCAGCTTAAGGGGAGGAGGGACCTACGAGCAGTACTTC.

The chain combines TRBV19 with TRBJ2-7; TRBD1 might be the D (5 bases). V was trimmed by 3 bases and J by 2 bases, leaving 11 bases between them. The CDR3 sequence is 14 residues long. The germline V gene has CDR1 LNHDA and CDR2 SQIVND (reference sequence). The CDR3 nucleotides are TGTGCCAGTAGTATGTGGGGCCTTACCTACGAGCAGTACTTC. This gives the protein CASSMWGLTYEQYF.

The chain couples TRBV5-1 to TRBJ2-1; D ambiguous. The CDR3 consists of 14 residues. Germline V gene data show CDR1 as SGHRS and CDR2 as YFSETQ. V lost 5 bases, J lost 3 bases, and 12 bases lay in between. DNA of the CDR3: TGCGCCAGCAGACGCGCGCCCCGCTACAATGAGCAGTTCTTC. Translation gives CASRRAPRYNEQFF.

The V gene is TRBV30, the J gene TRBJ1-6, with 8 bases that match TRBD1. The germline CDR1 and CDR2 sequences are GTSNPN and SVGIG (reference sequence). This CDR3 spans 16 amino acids. The V segment lost 2 bases and the J segment 3 bases; nucleotides outside the gene matches: 6. CDR3 nucleotide sequence: TGTGCCTGGAGTAAGGACAGGGACTACTATAATTCACCCCTCCACTTT. Residues: CAWSKDRDYYNSPLHF.

The chain combines TRBV5-6 with TRBJ2-5; no reliable D call. Between the trimmed V and J ends, which lost 2 bases and 1 base, there was a span of 15 bases. Germline V gives CDR1 SGHDT, CDR2 YYEEEE. The CDR3 is 16 amino acids. The CDR3 nucleotides are TGTGCCAGCAGCTTAGCGCTTACTGAAACCCAAGAGACCCAGTACTTC. It translates to CASSLALTETQETQYF.

The chain couples TRBV3-1 (or the pseudogene TRBV3-2) to TRBJ2-7, with no clear D. Germline loops: CDR1 LGHDT, CDR2 YNNKEL (reference sequence). The V gene lost 1 base and the J gene lost 4 bases, with 11 bases spanning the gap. The CDR3 covers 14 residues. The CDR3 DNA reads TGTGCCAGCAGCCAAGGCGGAAGGAGTTACGAGCAGTACTTC. Protein: CASSQGGRSYEQYF.

V gene TRBV27 combines with J gene TRBJ1-1; possibly TRBD1 for D (6 bases). The CDR3 contains 15 residues. Trimming left V 2 bases short and J 1 base short, with 11 bases between. Germline V gene lookup returns CDR1 MNHEY and CDR2 SMNVEV (reference sequence). CDR3 bases: TGTGCCAGCAGTTTACAGGGGTTGGGGAACACTGAAGCTTTCTTT. Translated: CASSLQGLGNTEAFF.

The rearrangement links TRBV18 to TRBJ2-7; 7 nucleotides match TRBD1. The CDR3 sequence is 14 residues long. V was pared by 6 bases and J by 5 bases, with 10 bases of the junction left unmatched. CDR1 KGHSH and CDR2 LQKENI come from the germline V gene. CDR3 coding DNA: TGTGCCAGCTCGCTAACAGGGGACCCCAACGAGCAGTACTTC. This gives the protein CASSLTGDPNEQYF.

The chain joins TRBV7-2 to TRBJ2-5, with 7 bases fitting TRBD1. The CDR3 consists of 15 residues. Germline V gives CDR1 SGHTA, CDR2 FQGNSA. V dropped 3 bases and J dropped 2; count of bases not matched to a gene: 6. CDR3 sequence reads: CASSFGDSPQETQYF. The CDR3 nucleotides read TGTGCCAGCAGCTTTGGGGACAGCCCTCAAGAGACCCAGTACTTC.

The chain recombines TRBV28 with TRBJ2-7; TRBD2 might be the D (6 bases). CDR1 and CDR2 (germline): MDHEN, SYDVKM. The CDR3 extends over 14 amino acids. The germline V and J ends were trimmed by 6 bases and 0 bases, with 12 bases remaining between them. The CDR3 loop reads CASRVGGASYEQYF. CDR3 in DNA: TGTGCCAGCAGGGTCGGCGGGGCCTCCTACGAGCAGTACTTC.

CDR3 protein: CASSLDRDIAYEQYF. In DNA, the CDR3 is TGTGCCAGCAGCTTAGACAGGGATATAGCCTACGAGCAGTACTTC. V is TRBV7-2 and J is TRBJ2-7; tentatively, D is TRBD1 (6 bases). Per the germline V gene, CDR1 is SGHTA and CDR2 is FQGNSA. Trimming pared 1 base from V and 2 bases from J, leaving 12 bases between. This CDR3 region has 15 residues.

This clone was recorded only once. This chain links TRBV7-9 with TRBJ2-1; 9 bases are shared with TRBD2. This CDR3 is built from 15 residues. J lost 8 bases, V lost 3 bases, and 8 bases had no gene match. The germline V gene encodes CDR1 SEHNR and CDR2 FQNEAQ (reference sequence). The CDR3 spells CASSFAGGTSDEQFF. The CDR3 region has the DNA TGTGCCAGCAGCTTTGCGGGGGGGACCTCAGATGAGCAGTTCTTC. The complete variable domain, with remaining parts taken from reference TRBV7-9 and TRBJ2-1, reads DTGVSQNPRHKITKRGQNVTFRCDPISEHNRLYWYRQTLGQGPEFLTYFQNEAQLEKSRLLSDRFSAERPKGSFSTLEIQRTEQGDSAMYLCASSFAGGTSDEQFFGPGTRLTVL.

The gene calls are TRBV7-6 and TRBJ2-3, with 7 positions matching TRBD2. The CDR3 extends over 17 amino acids. Germline loops: CDR1 SGHVS, CDR2 FNYEAQ. V lost 1 base, J lost 3 bases, and 10 bases stayed unmatched. The CDR3 nucleotides are TGTGCCAGCAGCTTAGTAGCGGGCCTCGGGGGGACAGATACGCAGTATTTT. This sequence encodes CASSLVAGLGGTDTQYF. The variable domain in full, completed from reference TRBV7-6 and TRBJ2-3, reads GAGVSQSPRYKVTKRGQDVALRCDPISGHVSLYWYRQALGQGPEFLTYFNYEAQQDKSGLPNDRFSAERPEGSISTLTIQRTEQRDSAMYRCASSLVAGLGGTDTQYFGPGTRLTVL.

The CDR3 coding sequence is TGTGCCAGCAGTCCCAACTTCGAGCAGTACTTC. Amino acid sequence: CASSPNFEQYF. The J gene is TRBJ2-7, the V gene TRBV6-6; D unresolved. Per the germline V gene, CDR1 is MNHNY and CDR2 is SVGAGI (reference sequence). The V gene lost 5 bases and the J gene lost 6 bases, with 8 bases spanning the gap. The CDR3 length is 11 residues.

The chain links TRBV28 to TRBJ1-2; D is ambiguous. V was cut by 1 base and J by 6 bases, with 9 bases left in between. Germline CDR1 MDHEN, CDR2 SYDVKM. This CDR3 is built from 13 residues. CDR3 nucleotides: TGTGCCAGCAGTTTATCAGTTCCCAATGGCTACACCTTC. Translation gives CASSLSVPNGYTF.

V gene TRBV2 combines with J gene TRBJ1-6; D is perhaps TRBD1 (5 bases). Germline CDR1 reads SNHLY; CDR2 reads FYNNEI. The ends were cut back, 6 bases at V and 10 bases at J, with 22 bases in the middle. This CDR3 is built from 16 residues. CDR3 protein: CASRGGTQVFLSPLHF. The CDR3 coding sequence is TGTGCCAGCAGGGGGGGAACACAGGTTTTCTTGTCACCCCTCCACTTT.

This chain joins TRBV28 and TRBJ2-3, with 7 bases identical to TRBD2. This CDR3 contains 16 residues. Germline CDR1 reads MDHEN; CDR2 reads SYDVKM. The ends lost 5 bases at V and 2 bases at J; junction bases unmatched: 10. This CDR3 reads CASSLGRGGPTDTQYF. The CDR3 DNA is TGTGCCAGCAGTCTGGGTCGCGGGGGTCCCACAGATACGCAGTATTTT.

The chain has TRBV5-1 and TRBJ2-7; D remains unclear. The V end was cut by 4 bases, the J end by 4 bases, with 6 bases between. Germline CDR1 SGHRS, CDR2 YFSETQ. The CDR3 has 11 amino acids. As DNA, the CDR3 is TGCGCCAGCAGCGAGGAGTACGAGCAGTACTTC. It translates to CASSEEYEQYF.

The rearrangement uses TRBV3-1 (or the pseudogene TRBV3-2) and TRBJ2-1; no clear D gene. Trimming shortened V by 5 bases and J by 7 bases, and 6 bases separated the two germline ends. CDR3 length equals 11 residues. CDR1 is LGHDT and CDR2 is YNNKEL in the germline V gene (reference sequence). The CDR3 region is CASSSLNEQFF. The CDR3 DNA reads TGTGCCAGCAGCTCTCTAAATGAGCAGTTCTTC.

The chain employs TRBV28 and TRBJ1-2; possible D gene TRBD1, 6 bases. There are 14 residues in the CDR3. V lost 9 bases, J lost 5 bases, and 19 bases lay in between. In germline, CDR1 is MDHEN, CDR2 SYDVKM. The CDR3 region is CASGVPGQLYGYTF. CDR3 bases: TGTGCCAGTGGTGTTCCAGGACAGCTTTATGGCTACACCTTC.

The chain recombines TRBV7-2 with TRBJ2-7, with D perhaps matching TRBD1 (6 bases). V lost 1 base and J lost 2, with 12 bases in between. Germline-derived CDR1 and CDR2 are SGHTA and FQGNSA. This CDR3 has 15 amino acids. The CDR3 DNA follows: TGTGCCAGCAGCTTAGTTTCGGACAGTCCCTACGAGCAGTACTTC. Its protein product is CASSLVSDSPYEQYF. Based on the CDR3 plus reference TRBV7-2 and TRBJ2-7, the full variable domain is GAGVSQSPSNKVTEKGKDVELRCDPISGHTALYWYRQSLGQGLEFLIYFQGNSAPDKSGLPSDRFSAERTGGSVSTLTIQRTQQEDSAVYLCASSLVSDSPYEQYFGPGTRLTVT.

Written as DNA, the CDR3 is TGTGCCAGCTCACCTGGGGCCCCATCGGGCACTGAAGCTTTCTTT. Its translation: CASSPGAPSGTEAFF. The genes are TRBV18 and TRBJ1-1; D possibly corresponds to TRBD1 (5 bases). There are 15 residues in the CDR3. The germline V and J ends were trimmed by 3 bases and 4 bases, with 15 bases remaining between them. Germline V lookup: CDR1 KGHSH, CDR2 LQKENI.

V and J are TRBV11-2 and TRBJ2-7; perhaps TRBD2 as D (6 bases). CDR1 and CDR2 from the germline V gene are SGHAT and FQNNGV. The V end lost 2 bases, the J end lost 5 bases, and 16 bases lay between the germline ends. The CDR3 length is 15 residues. This chain's CDR3 is CASSLLGEVVDEQYF. DNA of the CDR3: TGTGCCAGCAGCTTATTGGGGGAGGTGGTGGACGAGCAGTACTTC.

The rearrangement joins TRBV2 to TRBJ2-7, with D possibly being TRBD1 (5 bases). Trimming left V 4 bases short and J 0 bases short, with 10 bases between. The CDR3 is 14 amino acids. Germline V CDR1 and CDR2: SNHLY, FYNNEI. CDR3 loop: CASSGQPSSYEQYF. The CDR3 DNA reads TGTGCCAGCAGTGGACAGCCCTCCTCCTACGAGCAGTACTTC.